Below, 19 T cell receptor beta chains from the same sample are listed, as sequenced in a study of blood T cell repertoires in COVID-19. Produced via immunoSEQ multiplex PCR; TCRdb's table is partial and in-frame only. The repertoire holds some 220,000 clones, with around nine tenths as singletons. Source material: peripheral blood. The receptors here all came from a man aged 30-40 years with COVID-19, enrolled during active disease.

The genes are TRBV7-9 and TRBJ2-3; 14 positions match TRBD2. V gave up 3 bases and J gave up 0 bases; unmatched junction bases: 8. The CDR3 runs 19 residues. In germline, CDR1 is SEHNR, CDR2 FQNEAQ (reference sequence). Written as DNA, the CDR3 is TGTGCCAGCAGCTTCCGACTAGCGGGGGGGTCCTCTAGCACAGATACGCAGTATTTT. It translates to CASSFRLAGGSSSTDTQYF.

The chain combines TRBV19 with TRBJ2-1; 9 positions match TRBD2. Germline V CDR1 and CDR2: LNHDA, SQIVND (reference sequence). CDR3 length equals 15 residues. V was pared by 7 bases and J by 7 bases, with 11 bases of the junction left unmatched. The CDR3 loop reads CASTDIGLAGNEQFF. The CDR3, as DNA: TGTGCCAGTACCGACATCGGGCTAGCGGGGAATGAGCAGTTCTTC.

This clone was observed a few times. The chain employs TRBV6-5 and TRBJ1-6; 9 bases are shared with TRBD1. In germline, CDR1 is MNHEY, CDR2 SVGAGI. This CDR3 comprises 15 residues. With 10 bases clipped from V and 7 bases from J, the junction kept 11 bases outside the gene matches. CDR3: CAIPLPGQGNSPLHF. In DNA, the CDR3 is TGTGCCATCCCTCTCCCGGGACAGGGAAATTCACCCCTCCACTTT.

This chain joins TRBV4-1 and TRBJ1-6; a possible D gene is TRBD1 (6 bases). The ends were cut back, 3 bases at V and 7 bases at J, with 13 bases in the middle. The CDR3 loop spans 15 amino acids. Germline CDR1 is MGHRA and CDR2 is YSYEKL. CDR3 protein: CASSHQTGDNSPLHF. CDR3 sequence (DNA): TGCGCCAGCAGCCACCAGACAGGTGACAATTCACCCCTCCACTTT.

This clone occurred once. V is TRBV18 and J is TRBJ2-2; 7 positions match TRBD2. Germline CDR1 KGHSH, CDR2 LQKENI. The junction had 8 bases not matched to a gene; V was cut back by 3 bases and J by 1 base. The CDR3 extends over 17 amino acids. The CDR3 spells CASSPPGGGMNTGELFF. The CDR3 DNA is TGTGCCAGCTCACCCCCTGGGGGGGGGATGAACACCGGGGAGCTGTTTTTT.

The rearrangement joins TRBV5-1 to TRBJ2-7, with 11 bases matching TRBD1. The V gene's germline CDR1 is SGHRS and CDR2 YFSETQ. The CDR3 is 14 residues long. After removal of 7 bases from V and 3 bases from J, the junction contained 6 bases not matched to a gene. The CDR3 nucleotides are TGCGCCAGCGCCCAGGACAGGGGGCTCTACGAGCAGTACTTC. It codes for CASAQDRGLYEQYF.

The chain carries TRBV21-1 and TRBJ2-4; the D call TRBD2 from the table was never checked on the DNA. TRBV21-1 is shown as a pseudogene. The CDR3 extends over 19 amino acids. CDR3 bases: TGTGCCAGCAGCAAAGGTTTGTTAGCGGGGGGCAGGACCAAAAACATTCAGTACTTC. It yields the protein CASSKGLLAGGRTKNIQYF.

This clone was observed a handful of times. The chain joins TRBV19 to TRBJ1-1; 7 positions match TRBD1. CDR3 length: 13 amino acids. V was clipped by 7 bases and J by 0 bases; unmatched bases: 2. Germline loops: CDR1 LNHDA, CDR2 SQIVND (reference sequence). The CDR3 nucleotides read TGTGCCAGTAAGGGACAGATGAACACTGAAGCTTTCTTT. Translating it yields CASKGQMNTEAFF.

The CDR3 spells CATSRVASGGASNEQFF. Written as DNA, the CDR3 is TGTGCCACCAGCAGAGTGGCTAGCGGGGGGGCATCGAATGAGCAGTTCTTC. The chain has TRBV15 and TRBJ2-1, with TRBD2 identical over 12 bases. The CDR3 covers 17 residues. V lost 1 base to trimming and J lost 7 bases; unmatched junction nucleotides: 8. CDR1 is LNHNV, CDR2 YYDKDF, per germline (reference sequence).

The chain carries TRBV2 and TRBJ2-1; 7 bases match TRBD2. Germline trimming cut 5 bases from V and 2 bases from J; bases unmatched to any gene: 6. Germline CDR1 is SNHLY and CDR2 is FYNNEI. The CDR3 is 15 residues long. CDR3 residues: CASSPREDAYNEQFF. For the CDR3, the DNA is TGTGCCAGCAGTCCCCGGGAGGACGCCTACAATGAGCAGTTCTTC.

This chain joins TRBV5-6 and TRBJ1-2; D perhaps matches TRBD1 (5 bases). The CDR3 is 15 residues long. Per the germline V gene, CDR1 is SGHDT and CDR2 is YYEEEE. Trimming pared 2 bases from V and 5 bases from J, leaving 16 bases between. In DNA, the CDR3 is TGTGCCAGCAGCTTTAAAGAGGCTGGGGCGTATGGCTACACCTTC. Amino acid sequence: CASSFKEAGAYGYTF.

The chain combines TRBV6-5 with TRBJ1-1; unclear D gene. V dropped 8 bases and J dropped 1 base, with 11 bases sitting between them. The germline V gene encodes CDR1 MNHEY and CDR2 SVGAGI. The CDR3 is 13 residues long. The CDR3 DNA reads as TGTGCCAGCGGCGAGGTATCGAACACTGAAGCTTTCTTT. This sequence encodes CASGEVSNTEAFF.

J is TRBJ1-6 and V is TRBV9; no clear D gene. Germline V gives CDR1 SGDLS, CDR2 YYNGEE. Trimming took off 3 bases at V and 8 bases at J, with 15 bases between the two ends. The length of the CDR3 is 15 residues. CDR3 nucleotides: TGTGCCAGCAGCGCAACAGCAGGTTGGGATTCACCCCTCCACTTT. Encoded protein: CASSATAGWDSPLHF.

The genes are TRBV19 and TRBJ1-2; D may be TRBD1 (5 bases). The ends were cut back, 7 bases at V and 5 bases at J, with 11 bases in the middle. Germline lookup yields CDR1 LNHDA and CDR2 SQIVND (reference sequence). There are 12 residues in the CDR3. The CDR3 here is CASNQGGYGYTF. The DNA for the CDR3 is TGTGCCAGTAACCAGGGAGGGTATGGCTACACCTTC.

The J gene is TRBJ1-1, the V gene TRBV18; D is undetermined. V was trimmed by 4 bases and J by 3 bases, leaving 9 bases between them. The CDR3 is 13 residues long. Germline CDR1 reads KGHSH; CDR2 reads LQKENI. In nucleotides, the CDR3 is TGTGCCAGCTCACGGACTGAGGACACTGAAGCTTTCTTT. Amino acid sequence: CASSRTEDTEAFF.

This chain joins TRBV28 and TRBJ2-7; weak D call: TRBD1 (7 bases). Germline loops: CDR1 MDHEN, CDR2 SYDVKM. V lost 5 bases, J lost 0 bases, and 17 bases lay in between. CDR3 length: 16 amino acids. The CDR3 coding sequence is TGTGCCAGCAGTGGGGAGGACAGGCATAGCTCCTACGAGCAGTACTTC. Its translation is CASSGEDRHSSYEQYF.

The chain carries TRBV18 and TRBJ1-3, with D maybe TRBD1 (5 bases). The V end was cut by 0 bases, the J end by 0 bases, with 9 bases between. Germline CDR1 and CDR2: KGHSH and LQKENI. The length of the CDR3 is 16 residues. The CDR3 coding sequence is TGTGCCAGCTCACCACCGGGGCAGAACTCTGGAAACACCATATATTTT. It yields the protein CASSPPGQNSGNTIYF.

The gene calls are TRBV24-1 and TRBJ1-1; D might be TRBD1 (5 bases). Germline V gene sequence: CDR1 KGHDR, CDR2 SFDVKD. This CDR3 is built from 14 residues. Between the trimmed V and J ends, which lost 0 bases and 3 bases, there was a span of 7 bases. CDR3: CATSDLAGDTEAFF. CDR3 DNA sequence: TGTGCCACCAGTGATTTGGCGGGGGACACTGAAGCTTTCTTT.

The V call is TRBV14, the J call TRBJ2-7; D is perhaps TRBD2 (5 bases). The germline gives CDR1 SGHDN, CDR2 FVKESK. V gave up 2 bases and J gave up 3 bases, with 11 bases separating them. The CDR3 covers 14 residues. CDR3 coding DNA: TGTGCCAGCAGCCAATTAGGCGGGCTCTACGAGCAGTACTTC. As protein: CASSQLGGLYEQYF. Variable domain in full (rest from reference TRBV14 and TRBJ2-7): EAGVTQFPSHSVIEKGQTVTLRCDPISGHDNLYWYRRVMGKEIKFLLHFVKESKQDESGMPNNRFLAERTGGTYSTLKVQPAELEDSGVYFCASSQLGGLYEQYFGPGTRLTVT.